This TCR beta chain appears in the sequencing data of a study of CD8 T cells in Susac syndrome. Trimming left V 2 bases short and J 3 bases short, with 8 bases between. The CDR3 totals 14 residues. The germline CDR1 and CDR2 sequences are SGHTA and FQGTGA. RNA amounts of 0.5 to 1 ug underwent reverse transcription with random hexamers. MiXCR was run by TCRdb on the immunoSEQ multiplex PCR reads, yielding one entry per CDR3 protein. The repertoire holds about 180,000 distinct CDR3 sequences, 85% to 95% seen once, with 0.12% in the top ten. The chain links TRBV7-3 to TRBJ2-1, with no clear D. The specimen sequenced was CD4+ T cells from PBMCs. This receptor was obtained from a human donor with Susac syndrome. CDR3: CASSLGNSYNEQFF. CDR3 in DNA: TGTGCCAGCAGCTTAGGTAACAGCTACAATGAGCAGTTCTTC.